This TCR beta chain was recovered during a study of cytomegalovirus exposure and HLA in healthy donors. Findings and caveats of the study: There were under 200 TCR beta chains listed as cytomegalovirus-associated. Most observed TCR sequences were rare, whereas some public TCRs were detected in many donors. Clusters of TCRs from the first cohort tended to co-occur in the 95 to 150 validation repertoires (as a later analysis found).

The table came from immunoSEQ multiplex PCR; TCRdb's copy has only in-frame clones and leaves some out. The table has fewer than 200,000 clones, 89% seen once; the top ten hold more than 3.5%. Deletions cut 4 bases from V and 7 bases from J, with 15 bases between. Germline lookup yields CDR1 SGHRS and CDR2 YFSETQ. This CDR3 has 14 amino acids. In regard to this clone: The antigen is unknown.

This TCR was sampled from a man aged 18 to 30 in good health and CMV-seropositive. The source material was PBMCs. The chain is built from TRBV5-1 and TRBJ2-1; D call uncertain. The CDR3 reads CASSLAETFNEQFF. The CDR3 DNA follows: TGCGCCAGCAGCCTCGCTGAGACTTTTAATGAGCAGTTCTTC.